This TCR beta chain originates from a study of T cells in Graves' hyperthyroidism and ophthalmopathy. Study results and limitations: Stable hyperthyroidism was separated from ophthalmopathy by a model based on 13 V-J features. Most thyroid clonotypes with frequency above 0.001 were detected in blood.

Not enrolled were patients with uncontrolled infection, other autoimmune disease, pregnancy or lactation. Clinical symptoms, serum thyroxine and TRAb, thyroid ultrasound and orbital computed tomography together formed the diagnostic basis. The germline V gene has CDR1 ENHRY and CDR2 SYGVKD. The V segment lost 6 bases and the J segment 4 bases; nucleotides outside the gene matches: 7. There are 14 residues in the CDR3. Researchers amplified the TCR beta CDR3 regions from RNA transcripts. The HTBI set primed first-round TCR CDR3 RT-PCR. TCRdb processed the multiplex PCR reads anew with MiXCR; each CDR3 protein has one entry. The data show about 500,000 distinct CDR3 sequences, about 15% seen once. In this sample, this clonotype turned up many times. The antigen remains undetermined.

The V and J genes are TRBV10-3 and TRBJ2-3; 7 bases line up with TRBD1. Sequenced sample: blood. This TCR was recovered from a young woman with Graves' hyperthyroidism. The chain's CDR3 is CAIRDTTGPDTQYF. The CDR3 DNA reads TGTGCCATCAGGGACACGACAGGGCCAGATACGCAGTATTTT.